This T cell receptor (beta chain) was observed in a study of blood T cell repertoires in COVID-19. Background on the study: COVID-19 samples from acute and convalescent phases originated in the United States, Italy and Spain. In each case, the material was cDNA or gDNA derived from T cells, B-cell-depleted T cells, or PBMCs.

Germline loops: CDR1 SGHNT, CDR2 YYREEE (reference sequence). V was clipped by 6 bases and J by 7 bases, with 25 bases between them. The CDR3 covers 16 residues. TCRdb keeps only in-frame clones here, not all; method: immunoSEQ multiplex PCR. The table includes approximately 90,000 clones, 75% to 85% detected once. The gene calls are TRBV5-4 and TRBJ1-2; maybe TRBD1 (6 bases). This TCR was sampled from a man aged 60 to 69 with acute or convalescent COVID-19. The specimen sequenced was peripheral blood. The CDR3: CASNRGTATSTGGYTF. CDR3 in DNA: TGTGCCAGCAACCGAGGAACAGCGACATCGACAGGTGGCTACACCTTC.